These 5 T cell receptor beta chains were sequenced from one sample in a study of cytomegalovirus exposure and HLA in healthy donors. In the PCR, 60 Vbeta and 13 Jbeta primers were used. This table comes from immunoSEQ multiplex PCR, and its TCRdb copy is limited to in-frame clones, with some not included. The sample includes about 94,000 clones, roughly four fifths of them seen just once. The sample was PBMCs. These receptor sequences come from a human donor in good health.

V and J are TRBV7-2 and TRBJ2-2, with TRBD2 matching 11 bases. With 4 bases clipped from V and 0 bases from J, the junction kept 10 bases outside the gene matches. The CDR3 sequence is 19 residues long. CDR1 is SGHTA, CDR2 FQGNSA, per germline. For the CDR3, the DNA is TGTGCCAGCAGCTCCCGTGGGACTAGCGGATACGCGAACACCGGGGAGCTGTTTTTT. This translates into CASSSRGTSGYANTGELFF.

This chain joins TRBV7-2 and TRBJ2-5; 11 nucleotides align to TRBD1. The CDR3 length is 17 residues. After removal of 5 bases from V and 4 bases from J, the junction contained 12 bases not matched to a gene. Per germline, CDR1 SGHTA and CDR2 FQGNSA. The CDR3 DNA is TGTGCCAGCAGCCCAAAGAGGACAGGGGGCTCCAGAGAGACCCAGTACTTC. This encodes CASSPKRTGGSRETQYF. The full variable domain, in which reference TRBV7-2 and TRBJ2-5 provide the parts outside the CDR3, is GAGVSQSPSNKVTEKGKDVELRCDPISGHTALYWYRQSLGQGLEFLIYFQGNSAPDKSGLPSDRFSAERTGGSVSTLTIQRTQQEDSAVYLCASSPKRTGGSRETQYFGPGTRLLVL.

This clone has just one count. The J gene is TRBJ1-1, the V gene TRBV7-3; D is uncertain. This CDR3 spans 17 amino acids. Per germline, CDR1 SGHTA and CDR2 FQGTGA. The V end was cut by 4 bases, the J end by 3 bases, with 21 bases between. The CDR3 sequence: CASSSSSWRVRDTEAFF. The DNA for the CDR3 is TGTGCCAGCAGCTCATCATCGTGGAGGGTTAGGGACACTGAAGCTTTCTTT.

The chain combines TRBV5-1 with TRBJ2-3; the D gene is possibly TRBD2 (5 bases). Trimming took off 0 bases at V and 2 bases at J, with 10 bases between the two ends. This CDR3 region has 15 residues. Germline CDR1 SGHRS, CDR2 YFSETQ. The CDR3 sequence: CASSLGEGSTDTQYF. In DNA, the CDR3 is TGCGCCAGCAGCTTGGGAGAGGGATCCACAGATACGCAGTATTTT.

The chain combines TRBV27 with TRBJ2-3; TRBD2 matches 12 bases. Germline trimming cut 3 bases from V and 6 bases from J; bases unmatched to any gene: 10. This CDR3 spans 17 amino acids. Germline V CDR1 and CDR2: MNHEY, SMNVEV (reference sequence). Here the CDR3 reads CASSFGQTSGRSDTQYF. DNA of the CDR3: TGTGCCAGCAGTTTCGGTCAGACTAGCGGGAGATCGGATACGCAGTATTTT.